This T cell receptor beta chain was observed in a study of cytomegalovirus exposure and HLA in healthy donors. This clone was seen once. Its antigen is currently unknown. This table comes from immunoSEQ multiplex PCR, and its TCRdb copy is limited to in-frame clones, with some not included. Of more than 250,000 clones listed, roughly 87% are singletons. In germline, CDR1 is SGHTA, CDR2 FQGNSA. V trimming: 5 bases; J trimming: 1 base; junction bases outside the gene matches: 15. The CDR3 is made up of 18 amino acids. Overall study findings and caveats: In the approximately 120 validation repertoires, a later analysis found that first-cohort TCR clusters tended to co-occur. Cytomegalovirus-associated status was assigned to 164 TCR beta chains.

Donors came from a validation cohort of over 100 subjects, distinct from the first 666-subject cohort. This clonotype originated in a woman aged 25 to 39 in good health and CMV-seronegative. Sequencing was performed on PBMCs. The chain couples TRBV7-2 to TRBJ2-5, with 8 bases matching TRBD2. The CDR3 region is CASSSKVLTSGTQETQYF. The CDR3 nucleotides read TGTGCCAGCAGCAGCAAGGTTTTAACTAGCGGAACCCAAGAGACCCAGTACTTC.